These 26 T cell receptor beta chains came from one sample sequenced in a study of CD8+ T cells in alopecia areata. RNA was extracted and reverse transcribed into cDNA as the sequencing template. Some clones are missing from TCRdb's copy, which holds only in-frame ones; the method was immunoSEQ multiplex PCR. The table has tens of thousands of clones, approximately 52% seen once. Specimen: NKG2D-high CD8+ T cells sorted from blood. Source of these receptors: a human donor with alopecia areata.

The chain couples TRBV30 to TRBJ2-3; the match to TRBD1 covers 7 bases. Trimming removed 0 bases from V and 4 bases from J; junction bases left unmatched: 7. Germline CDR1 reads GTSNPN; CDR2 reads SVGIG (reference sequence). The CDR3 runs to 15 residues. In DNA, the CDR3 is TGTGCCTGGAGTGTACCCAGGGGGAAGCCAGATACGCAGTATTTT. The encoded protein is CAWSVPRGKPDTQYF.

The rearrangement links TRBV4-3 to TRBJ2-2; possibly TRBD1 for D (5 bases). This CDR3 is 17 amino acids long. Looked up from germline, CDR1 is LGHNA and CDR2 is YSLEER. V lost 5 bases and J 6 bases, leaving 22 bases between the germline ends. Here the CDR3 reads CASSYTQVPLDAGELFF. CDR3 DNA: TGCGCCAGCAGCTACACACAGGTACCCCTCGATGCCGGGGAGCTGTTTTTT.

This clone was seen a few times. V is TRBV13 and J is TRBJ1-5; D may be TRBD1 (6 bases). V was cut by 3 bases and J by 2 bases, with 11 bases left in between. The V gene's germline CDR1 is PRHDT and CDR2 FYEKMQ (reference sequence). The CDR3 runs 15 residues. The CDR3 sequence: CASSLGARGNQPQHF. The DNA for the CDR3 is TGTGCCAGCAGCTTGGGGGCGCGGGGCAATCAGCCCCAGCATTTT.

As for this clone: The sample contains more than one DNA sequence encoding this CDR3. V usage is TRBV6-5 and J usage is TRBJ1-1, with D unclear. Germline-derived CDR1 and CDR2 are MNHEY and SVGAGI. The germline V and J ends were trimmed by 1 base and 3 bases, with 6 bases remaining between them. The length of the CDR3 is 13 residues. The CDR3 DNA reads TGTGCCAGCAGTTACTTTGGGGACACTGAAGCTTTCTTT. This codes for CASSYFGDTEAFF.

The V call is TRBV28, the J call TRBJ2-1; 11 nucleotides line up with TRBD2. The V segment lost 7 bases and the J segment 3 bases; nucleotides outside the gene matches: 8. The CDR3 covers 16 residues. Germline V gene sequence: CDR1 MDHEN, CDR2 SYDVKM. CDR3 bases: TGTGCCAGCACCCCCTTGCTAGCGGGAGGCTACAATGAGCAGTTCTTC. It encodes CASTPLLAGGYNEQFF.

V is TRBV7-9 and J is TRBJ2-5; D is uncertain. The CDR3 spans 16 residues. Between the trimmed V and J ends, which lost 5 bases and 2 bases, there was a span of 18 bases. In germline, CDR1 is SEHNR, CDR2 FQNEAQ (reference sequence). The DNA for the CDR3 is TGTGCCAGCAGCGGGGAAACACTCGGATGGCAAGAGACCCAGTACTTC. Its protein is CASSGETLGWQETQYF.

This sequence joins TRBV27 and TRBJ1-1, with 7 positions matching TRBD1. CDR1 and CDR2 (germline): MNHEY, SMNVEV (reference sequence). Trimming took 4 bases from V and 0 from J; bases not matched to a gene: 8. The CDR3 is made up of 16 amino acids. The CDR3 bases are TGTGCCAGCAGTTCGACACCACAGGGGATGAACACTGAAGCTTTCTTT. Its protein product is CASSSTPQGMNTEAFF.

This chain links TRBV6-1 with TRBJ1-1; 7 bases match TRBD1. Germline V gene lookup returns CDR1 MNHNS and CDR2 SASEGT. The CDR3 is 13 residues long. Unmatched junction bases numbered 5, after V lost 6 bases and J lost 4 bases. CDR3 DNA: TGTGCCAGCAGACGACAGGGCCGCACTGAAGCTTTCTTT. This codes for CASRRQGRTEAFF.

J is TRBJ2-7 and V is TRBV2; 7 nucleotides line up with TRBD1. Germline V gene sequence: CDR1 SNHLY, CDR2 FYNNEI. The CDR3 sequence is 12 residues long. The V segment lost 6 bases and the J segment 2 bases; nucleotides outside the gene matches: 1. CDR3 amino acids: CASSGTAYEQYF. CDR3 in DNA: TGTGCCAGCAGCGGGACAGCCTACGAGCAGTACTTC.

V and J are TRBV7-6 and TRBJ2-7; no clear D gene. CDR3 size: 12 residues. Germline V lookup: CDR1 SGHVS, CDR2 FNYEAQ. Trimming took off 5 bases at V and 5 bases at J, with 10 bases between the two ends. This CDR3 reads CASSPLEHEQYF. CDR3 DNA sequence: TGTGCCAGCAGCCCGTTAGAGCACGAGCAGTACTTC.

The chain couples TRBV7-8 to TRBJ2-5, with 9 bases identical to TRBD1. This CDR3 has 15 residues. The germline V gene has CDR1 SGHVS and CDR2 FQNEAQ. The J segment lost 5 bases and the V segment lost 5 bases, leaving 9 bases of the junction unmatched. The CDR3 sequence: CASSLGTGTSETQYF. The CDR3 DNA reads TGTGCCAGCAGCCTGGGGACAGGGACGTCGGAGACCCAGTACTTC.

This clone was counted between two and nine times. This chain joins TRBV6-6 and TRBJ2-1; TRBD2 matches at 12 bases. The germline gives CDR1 MNHNY, CDR2 SVGAGI (reference sequence). V lost 7 bases to trimming and J lost 9 bases; unmatched junction nucleotides: 7. This CDR3 comprises 14 residues. The CDR3 sequence: CASTRTSGISEQFF. As DNA, the CDR3 is TGTGCCAGCACCAGGACTAGCGGGATCAGTGAGCAGTTCTTC.

This clone has just a few counts. The chain has TRBV7-8 and TRBJ1-1; D is uncertain. Trimming removed 3 bases at V and 5 bases at J, with 19 bases between. The CDR3 loop spans 16 amino acids. Per germline, CDR1 SGHVS and CDR2 FQNEAQ. CDR3 protein: CASSLRNTGSRTEAFF. The CDR3 DNA reads as TGTGCCAGCAGCTTGAGAAATACCGGGAGTCGTACTGAAGCTTTCTTT.

The chain has TRBV27 and TRBJ2-1; 9 positions agree with TRBD1. The CDR3 sequence is 14 residues long. V dropped 7 bases and J dropped 3; count of bases not matched to a gene: 4. Germline CDR1 is MNHEY and CDR2 is SMNVEV (reference sequence). The CDR3 here is CASNRGQGYNEQFF. Written as DNA, the CDR3 is TGTGCCAGCAATAGGGGACAGGGCTACAATGAGCAGTTCTTC.

This clone has only one observation. The V gene is TRBV7-9, the J gene TRBJ2-3; 9 nucleotides line up with TRBD2. There are 15 residues in the CDR3. The V segment lost 3 bases and the J segment 0 bases; nucleotides outside the gene matches: 1. Germline V gene sequence: CDR1 SEHNR, CDR2 FQNEAQ (reference sequence). The CDR3 sequence: CASSFGLASTDTQYF. The CDR3 region has the DNA TGTGCCAGCAGCTTCGGACTAGCGAGCACAGATACGCAGTATTTT.

The chain is built from TRBV7-8 and TRBJ2-1; 10 positions agree with TRBD1. This CDR3 region has 15 residues. Germline loops: CDR1 SGHVS, CDR2 FQNEAQ. The ends lost 4 bases at V and 7 bases at J; junction bases unmatched: 7. The CDR3 is CASSSPGTGVNEQFF. In nucleotides, the CDR3 is TGTGCCAGCAGCTCCCCCGGGACAGGGGTAAATGAGCAGTTCTTC.

This clone was recorded a few times. The rearrangement links TRBV4-3 to TRBJ1-2; unclear D gene. Germline CDR1 LGHNA, CDR2 YSLEER. The CDR3 has 17 residues. Trimming left V 0 bases short and J 0 bases short, with 14 bases between. CDR3 bases: TGCGCCAGCAGCCAAGATCGCGAGACACGGGCTAACTATGGCTACACCTTC. Protein sequence: CASSQDRETRANYGYTF.

This sequence joins TRBV28 and TRBJ2-5; D is undetermined. Germline CDR1 and CDR2: MDHEN and SYDVKM. The CDR3 loop spans 15 amino acids. V shed 7 bases and J shed 2 bases, with 17 bases lying between them. In DNA form, the CDR3 reads TGTGCCAGCAACCGTCCTACAGCGCAACAAGAGACCCAGTACTTC. Amino acid sequence: CASNRPTAQQETQYF.

Comment on this clone: Other nucleotide sequences from this sample produce the same CDR3. The CDR3 DNA is TGTGCCAGCAGCTTAGACCGCAATGAGCAGTTCTTC. It yields the protein CASSLDRNEQFF. The chain employs TRBV7-9 and TRBJ2-1; D unresolved. CDR3 length equals 12 residues. The germline CDR1 and CDR2 sequences are SEHNR and FQNEAQ (reference sequence). V dropped 1 base and J dropped 6 bases, with 4 bases sitting between them.

By share of the sample, this clone is large. The chain recombines TRBV13 with TRBJ2-5; TRBD1 aligns across 9 bases. The junction had 12 bases not matched to a gene; V was cut back by 6 bases and J by 4 bases. This CDR3 spans 16 amino acids. Germline V gives CDR1 PRHDT, CDR2 FYEKMQ (reference sequence). In nucleotides, the CDR3 is TGTGCCAGCAGTCAAGGCGGACAGGGGCCCCTAGAGACCCAGTACTTC. Translated, it gives CASSQGGQGPLETQYF.

The chain employs TRBV30 and TRBJ2-2, with D perhaps being TRBD1 or TRBD2 (5 bases each). Trimming pared 1 base from V and 7 bases from J, leaving 13 bases between. Germline CDR1 reads GTSNPN; CDR2 reads SVGIG (reference sequence). This CDR3 has 14 amino acids. For the CDR3, the DNA is TGTGCCTGGAGTGATCCGGGGCTGAGCGGGGAGCTGTTTTTT. It translates to CAWSDPGLSGELFF.

This rearrangement joins TRBV29-1 to TRBJ2-7; D remains unclear. Germline CDR1 SQVTM, CDR2 ANQGSEA. The CDR3 runs to 13 residues. The germline V and J ends were trimmed by 4 bases and 1 base, with 11 bases remaining between them. The CDR3 DNA reads as TGCAGCGTTGCCAGACCATCTTCCTACGAGCAGTACTTC. Translated, it gives CSVARPSSYEQYF.

Only a few counts were recorded for this clone. The chain couples TRBV5-6 to TRBJ2-7; TRBD1 is a possible D gene (5 bases). The CDR3 is made up of 14 amino acids. V shed 1 base and J shed 3 bases, with 11 bases lying between them. Germline CDR1 is SGHDT and CDR2 is YYEEEE. CDR3 amino acids: CASSLTGAFYEQYF. The DNA of the CDR3 is TGTGCCAGCAGCTTGACAGGCGCCTTCTACGAGCAGTACTTC.

This chain uses TRBV9 with TRBJ1-5; D perhaps matches TRBD1 (5 bases). The CDR3 consists of 15 residues. Germline assignment: CDR1 SGDLS and CDR2 YYNGEE. The V end lost 1 base, the J end lost 3 bases, and 11 bases lay between the germline ends. The CDR3 spells CASSVSSGTNQPQHF. The CDR3 DNA reads TGTGCCAGCAGCGTAAGCTCAGGGACCAATCAGCCCCAGCATTTT.

This clone was found a few times. The V and J genes are TRBV29-1 and TRBJ2-1; TRBD2 is a possible D gene (6 bases). V was trimmed by 3 bases and J by 11 bases, leaving 20 bases between them. The germline V gene encodes CDR1 SQVTM and CDR2 ANQGSEA. CDR3 length equals 14 residues. CDR3 in DNA: TGCAGCGTTGAGGGTCGGCGGGGTAATAGTCAGCAGTTCTTC. Its translation is CSVEGRRGNSQQFF.

The J gene is TRBJ1-4, the V gene TRBV5-5; 7 positions agree with TRBD1. This CDR3 has 15 residues. V was pared by 4 bases and J by 7 bases, with 10 bases of the junction left unmatched. The germline CDR1 and CDR2 sequences are SGHKS and YYEKEE (reference sequence). CDR3 region: CASSPTGRSSEKLFF. The DNA of the CDR3 is TGTGCCAGCAGCCCGACAGGGCGGAGTAGTGAAAAACTGTTTTTT.